The clone carrying this T cell receptor beta chain was seen at least ten times. Germline trimming cut 0 bases from V and 5 bases from J; bases unmatched to any gene: 2. Per the germline V gene, CDR1 is GTSNPN and CDR2 is SVGIG (reference sequence). This CDR3 has 14 residues. This entry belongs to a study of human T cells and chemical hapten exposure. At the level of the study: Each patch test put 0.01% DPC on the upper back, and results were read at 6 days.

Time point noted: patch test 3, about 24 weeks after DPC sensitization. Treatment reported: therapeutic diphenylcyclopropenone sensitization with weekly scalp DPC. TCRdb fed the RACE reads into MiXCR, producing one record per CDR3 protein. The repertoire holds under 100,000 distinct CDR3 sequences, with roughly 10% as singletons. The sequencing here drew on whole blood, taken in connection with sensitization to the hapten diphenylcyclopropenone (DPC). The clonotype was recovered from a woman aged 50 to 60 with alopecia areata. Some clones in this sample may be carry-over from other donors' samples. V gene TRBV30 combines with J gene TRBJ2-3, with 10 bases lining up with TRBD2. The CDR3 spells CAWSVLAGRDTQYF. For the CDR3, the DNA is TGTGCCTGGAGTGTACTAGCGGGAAGAGATACGCAGTATTTT.